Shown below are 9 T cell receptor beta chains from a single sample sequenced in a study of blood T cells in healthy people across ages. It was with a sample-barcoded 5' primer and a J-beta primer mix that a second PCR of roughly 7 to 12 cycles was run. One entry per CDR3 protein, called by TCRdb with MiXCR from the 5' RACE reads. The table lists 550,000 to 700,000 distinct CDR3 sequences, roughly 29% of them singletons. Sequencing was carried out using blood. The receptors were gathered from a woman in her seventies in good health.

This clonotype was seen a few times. CDR3 sequence reads: CASSEGDREVFGYTF. The CDR3 DNA reads TGTGCCAGCAGCGAGGGGGACAGGGAGGTTTTTGGCTACACCTTC. The chain is built from TRBV9 and TRBJ1-2; 9 positions match TRBD1. The trim removed 3 bases at V and 7 bases at J, leaving 10 bases unmatched. The CDR3 has 15 amino acids. CDR1 is SGDLS, CDR2 YYNGEE, per germline.

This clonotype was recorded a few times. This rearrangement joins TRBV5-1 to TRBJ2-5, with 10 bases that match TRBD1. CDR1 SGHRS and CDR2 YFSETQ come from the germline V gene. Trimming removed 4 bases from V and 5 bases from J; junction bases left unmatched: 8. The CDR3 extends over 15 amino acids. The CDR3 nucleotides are TGCGCCAGCAGCGTACAGACAGGGGGCTTGGAGACCCAGTACTTC. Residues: CASSVQTGGLETQYF.

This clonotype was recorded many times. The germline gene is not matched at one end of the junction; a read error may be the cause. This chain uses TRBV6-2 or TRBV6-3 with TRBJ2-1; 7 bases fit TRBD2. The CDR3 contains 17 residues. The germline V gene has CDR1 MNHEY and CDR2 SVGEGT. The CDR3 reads CASSHSVGIAGYNEQFF. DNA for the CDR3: TGTGCCAGCAGTCACTCTGTAGGGATAGCGGGCTACAATGAGCAGTTCTTC.

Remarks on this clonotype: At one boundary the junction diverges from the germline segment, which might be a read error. The CDR3 DNA is TGTGCCGGCAGCTCACTAGCGGGGGGGATTTACAATGGGCAGTTCTTC. It translates to CAGSSLAGGIYNGQFF. The chain joins TRBV7-9 to TRBJ2-5; 13 bases match TRBD2. The J call is doubtful: the DNA matches TRBJ2-1 better. This CDR3 has 16 amino acids. Germline CDR1 SEHNR, CDR2 FQNEAQ (reference sequence).

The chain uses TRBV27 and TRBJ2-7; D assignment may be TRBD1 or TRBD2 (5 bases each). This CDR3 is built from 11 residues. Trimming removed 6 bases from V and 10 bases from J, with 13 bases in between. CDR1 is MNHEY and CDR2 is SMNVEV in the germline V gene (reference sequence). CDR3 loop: CASRLGTVQYF. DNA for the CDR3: TGTGCCAGCAGGTTAGGGACGGTTCAGTACTTC.

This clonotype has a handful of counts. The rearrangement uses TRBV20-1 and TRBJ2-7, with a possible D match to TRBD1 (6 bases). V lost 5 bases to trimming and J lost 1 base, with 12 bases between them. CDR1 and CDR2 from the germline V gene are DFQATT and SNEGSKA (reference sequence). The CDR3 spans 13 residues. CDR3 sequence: CSAPTGFSYEQYF. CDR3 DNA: TGCAGTGCTCCGACAGGTTTTTCCTACGAGCAGTACTTC.

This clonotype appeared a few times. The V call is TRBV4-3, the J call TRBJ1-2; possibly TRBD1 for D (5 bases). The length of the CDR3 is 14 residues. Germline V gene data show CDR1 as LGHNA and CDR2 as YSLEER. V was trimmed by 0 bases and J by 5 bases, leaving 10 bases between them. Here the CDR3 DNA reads TGCGCCAGCAGCCAAGAGCCTGAGGGGTATGGCTACACCTTC. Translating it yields CASSQEPEGYGYTF.

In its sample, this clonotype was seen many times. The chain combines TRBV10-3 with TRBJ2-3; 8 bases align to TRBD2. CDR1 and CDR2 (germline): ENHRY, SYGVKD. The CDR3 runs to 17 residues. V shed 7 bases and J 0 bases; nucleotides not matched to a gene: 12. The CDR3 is CAIKASGGSSSTDTQYF. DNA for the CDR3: TGTGCCATCAAAGCGAGCGGGGGATCTTCTAGCACAGATACGCAGTATTTT.

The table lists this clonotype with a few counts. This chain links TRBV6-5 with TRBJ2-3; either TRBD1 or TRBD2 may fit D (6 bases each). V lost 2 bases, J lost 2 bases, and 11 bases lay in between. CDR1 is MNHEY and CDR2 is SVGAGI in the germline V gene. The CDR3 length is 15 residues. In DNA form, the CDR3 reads TGTGCCAGCAGTTACAGGGGGGACTTCACAGATACGCAGTATTTT. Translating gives CASSYRGDFTDTQYF.